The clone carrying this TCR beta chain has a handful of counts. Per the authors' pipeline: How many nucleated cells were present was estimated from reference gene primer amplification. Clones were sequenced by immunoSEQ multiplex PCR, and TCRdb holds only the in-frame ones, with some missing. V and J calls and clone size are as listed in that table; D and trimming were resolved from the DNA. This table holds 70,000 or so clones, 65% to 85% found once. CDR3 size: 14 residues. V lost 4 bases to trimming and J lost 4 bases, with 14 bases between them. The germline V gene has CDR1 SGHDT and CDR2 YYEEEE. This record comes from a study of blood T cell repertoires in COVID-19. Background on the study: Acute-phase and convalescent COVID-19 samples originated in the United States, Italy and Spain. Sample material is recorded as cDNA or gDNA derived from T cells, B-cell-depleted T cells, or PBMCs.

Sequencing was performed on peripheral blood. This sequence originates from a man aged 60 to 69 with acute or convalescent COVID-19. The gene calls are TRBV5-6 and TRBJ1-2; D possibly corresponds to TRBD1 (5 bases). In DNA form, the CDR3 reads TGTGCCAGCAGCCCGAGTGGGGGGAGCTATGGCTACACCTTC. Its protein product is CASSPSGGSYGYTF.